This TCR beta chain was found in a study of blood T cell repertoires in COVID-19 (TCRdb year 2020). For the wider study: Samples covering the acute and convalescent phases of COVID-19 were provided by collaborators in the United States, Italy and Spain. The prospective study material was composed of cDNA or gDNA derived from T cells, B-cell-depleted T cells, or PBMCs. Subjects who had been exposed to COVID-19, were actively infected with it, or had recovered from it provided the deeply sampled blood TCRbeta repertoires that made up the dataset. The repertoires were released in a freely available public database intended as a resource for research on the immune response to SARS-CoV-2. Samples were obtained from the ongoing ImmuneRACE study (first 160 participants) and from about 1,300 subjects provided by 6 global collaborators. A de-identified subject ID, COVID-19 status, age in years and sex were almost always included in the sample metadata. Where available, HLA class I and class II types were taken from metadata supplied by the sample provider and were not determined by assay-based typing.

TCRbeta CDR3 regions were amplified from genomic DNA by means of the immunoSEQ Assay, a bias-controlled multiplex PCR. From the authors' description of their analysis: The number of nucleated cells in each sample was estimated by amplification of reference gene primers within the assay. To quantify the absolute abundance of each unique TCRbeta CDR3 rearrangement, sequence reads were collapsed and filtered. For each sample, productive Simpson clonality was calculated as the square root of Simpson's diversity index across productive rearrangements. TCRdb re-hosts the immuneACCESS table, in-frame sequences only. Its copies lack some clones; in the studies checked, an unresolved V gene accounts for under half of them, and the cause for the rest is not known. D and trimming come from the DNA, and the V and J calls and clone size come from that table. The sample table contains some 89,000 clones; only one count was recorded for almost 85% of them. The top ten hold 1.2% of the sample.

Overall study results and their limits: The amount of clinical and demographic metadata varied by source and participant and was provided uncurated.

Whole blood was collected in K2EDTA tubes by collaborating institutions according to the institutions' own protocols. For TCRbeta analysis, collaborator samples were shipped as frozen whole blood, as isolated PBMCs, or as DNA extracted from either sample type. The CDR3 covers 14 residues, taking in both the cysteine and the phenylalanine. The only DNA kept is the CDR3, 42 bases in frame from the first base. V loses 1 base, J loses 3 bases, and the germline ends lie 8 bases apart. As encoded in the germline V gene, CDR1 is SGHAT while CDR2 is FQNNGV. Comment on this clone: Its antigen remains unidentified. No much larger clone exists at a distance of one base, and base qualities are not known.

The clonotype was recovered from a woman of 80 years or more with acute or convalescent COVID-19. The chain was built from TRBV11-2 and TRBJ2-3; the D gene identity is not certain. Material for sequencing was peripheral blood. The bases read TGTGCCAGCAGCTTAGTGCCCGGGACAGATACGCAGTATTTT. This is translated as CASSLVPGTDTQYF. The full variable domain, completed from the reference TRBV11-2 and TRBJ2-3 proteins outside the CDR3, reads EAGVAQSPRYKIIEKRQSVAFWCNPISGHATLYWYQQILGQGPKLLIQFQNNGVVDDSQLPKDRFSAERLKGVDSTLKIQPAKLEDSAVYLCASSLVPGTDTQYFGPGTRLTVL.